This paragraph covers one T cell receptor (beta chain) sequence. What it binds is unknown. The sample comes from a study of T cell responses to AZD1222 COVID-19 vaccine. Study-level results: Spike-specific TCRs gained breadth and depth after people received two AZD1222 doses. The donors showed a predominance of white British ancestry and of females, with possible underestimation of clonal diversity.

TCRdb keeps only in-frame clones here, not all; method: immunoSEQ multiplex PCR. In the table there are 90,000 to 150,000 clones, 80% to 90% of which are singletons. This sequence was found in an adult in good health. Sequencing used peripheral blood, obtained on day 0 of AZD1222 vaccination.

The DNA for the CDR3 is TGTGCCAGCAGTGAGGGTGTCACTGAAGCTTTCTTT. Translating gives CASSEGVTEAFF. The chain has TRBV6-1 and TRBJ1-1; D gene ambiguous. With 3 bases removed from V and 4 bases from J, the gap between germline ends came to 6 bases. This CDR3 is 12 amino acids long. Germline-derived CDR1 and CDR2 are MNHNS and SASEGT.